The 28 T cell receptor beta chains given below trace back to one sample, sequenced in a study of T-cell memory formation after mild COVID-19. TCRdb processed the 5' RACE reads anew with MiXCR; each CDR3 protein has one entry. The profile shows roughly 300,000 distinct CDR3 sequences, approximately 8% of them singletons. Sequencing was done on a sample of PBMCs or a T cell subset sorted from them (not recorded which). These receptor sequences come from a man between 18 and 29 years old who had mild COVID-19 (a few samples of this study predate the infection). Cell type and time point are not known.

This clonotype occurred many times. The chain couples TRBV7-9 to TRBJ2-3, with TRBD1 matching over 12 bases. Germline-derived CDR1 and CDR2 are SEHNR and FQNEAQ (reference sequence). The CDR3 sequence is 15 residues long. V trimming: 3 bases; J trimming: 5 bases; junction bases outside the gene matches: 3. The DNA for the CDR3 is TGTGCCAGCAGCTTGGGACAGGGGGCCATAGATACGCAGTATTTT. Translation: CASSLGQGAIDTQYF.

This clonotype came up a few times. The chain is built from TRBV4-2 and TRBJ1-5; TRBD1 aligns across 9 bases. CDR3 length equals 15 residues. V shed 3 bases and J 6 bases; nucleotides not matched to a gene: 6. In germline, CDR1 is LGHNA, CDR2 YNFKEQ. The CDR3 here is CASSHLGQGGQPQHF. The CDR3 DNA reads TGTGCCAGCAGCCACCTGGGACAGGGCGGTCAGCCCCAGCATTTT.

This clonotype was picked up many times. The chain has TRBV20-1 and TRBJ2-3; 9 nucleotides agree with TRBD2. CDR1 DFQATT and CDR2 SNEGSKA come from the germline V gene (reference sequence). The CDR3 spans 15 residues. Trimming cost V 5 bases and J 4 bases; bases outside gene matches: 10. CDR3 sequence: CSAGQIGGGADTQYF. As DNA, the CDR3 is TGCAGTGCTGGACAGATCGGCGGGGGGGCAGATACGCAGTATTTT.

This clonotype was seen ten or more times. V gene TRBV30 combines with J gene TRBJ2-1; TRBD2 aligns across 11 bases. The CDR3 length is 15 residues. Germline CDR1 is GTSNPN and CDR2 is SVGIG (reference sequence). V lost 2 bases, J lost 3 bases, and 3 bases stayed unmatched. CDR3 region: CAWSPGTSGYNEQFF. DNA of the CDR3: TGTGCCTGGAGTCCTGGGACTAGCGGCTACAATGAGCAGTTCTTC. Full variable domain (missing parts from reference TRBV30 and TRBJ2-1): SQTIHQWPATLVQPVGSPLSLECTVEGTSNPNLYWYRQAAGRGLQLLFYSVGIGQISSEVPQNLSASRPQDRQFILSSKKLLLSDSGFYLCAWSPGTSGYNEQFFGPGTRLTVL.

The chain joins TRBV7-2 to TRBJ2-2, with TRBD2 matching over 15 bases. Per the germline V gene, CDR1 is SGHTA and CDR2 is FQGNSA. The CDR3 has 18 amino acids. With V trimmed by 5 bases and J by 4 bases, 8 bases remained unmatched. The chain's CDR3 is CASSHGLAGGPVTGELFF. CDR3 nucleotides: TGTGCCAGCAGCCACGGACTAGCGGGAGGGCCGGTCACCGGGGAGCTGTTTTTT.

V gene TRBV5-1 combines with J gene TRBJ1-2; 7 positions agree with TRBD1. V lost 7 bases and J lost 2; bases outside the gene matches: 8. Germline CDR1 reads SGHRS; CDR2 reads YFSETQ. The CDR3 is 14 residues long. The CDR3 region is CASRTGTVNYGYTF. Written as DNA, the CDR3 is TGCGCCAGCCGGACCGGGACAGTGAACTATGGCTACACCTTC.

The CDR3 nucleotides are TGCAGTGCTAGAGACGGACAGGGATCCGAGCAGTACTTC. It translates to CSARDGQGSEQYF. The chain recombines TRBV20-1 with TRBJ2-7, with 8 bases fitting TRBD1. J was trimmed by 6 bases and V by 0 bases; bases with no gene match: 4. There are 13 residues in the CDR3. Germline loops: CDR1 DFQATT, CDR2 SNEGSKA (reference sequence).

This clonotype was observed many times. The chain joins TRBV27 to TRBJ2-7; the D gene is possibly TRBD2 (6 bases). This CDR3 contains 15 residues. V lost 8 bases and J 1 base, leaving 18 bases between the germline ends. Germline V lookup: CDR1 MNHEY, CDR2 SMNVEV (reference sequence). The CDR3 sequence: CASRPRGTGSYEQYF. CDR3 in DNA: TGTGCCAGCCGCCCCCGGGGGACGGGGTCCTACGAGCAGTACTTC.

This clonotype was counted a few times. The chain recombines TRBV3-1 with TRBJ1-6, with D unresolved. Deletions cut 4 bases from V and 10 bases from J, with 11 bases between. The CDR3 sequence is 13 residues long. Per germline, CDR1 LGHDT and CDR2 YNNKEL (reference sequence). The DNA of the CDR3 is TGTGCCAGCAGCCCCCTGGGAGCGTCACCCCTCCACTTT. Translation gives CASSPLGASPLHF.

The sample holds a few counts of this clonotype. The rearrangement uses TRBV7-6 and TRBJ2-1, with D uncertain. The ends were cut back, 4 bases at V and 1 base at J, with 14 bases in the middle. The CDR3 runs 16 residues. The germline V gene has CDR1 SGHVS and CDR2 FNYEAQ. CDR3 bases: TGTGCCAGCAGCTCCTTCGGCAGGCTGTCCTACAATGAGCAGTTCTTC. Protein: CASSSFGRLSYNEQFF.

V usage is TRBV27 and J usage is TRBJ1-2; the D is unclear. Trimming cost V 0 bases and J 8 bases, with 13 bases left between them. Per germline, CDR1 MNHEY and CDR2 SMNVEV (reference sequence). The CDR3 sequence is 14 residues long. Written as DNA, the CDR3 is TGTGCCAGCAGTTTATCACAGACGCACGGGGGCTACACCTTC. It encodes CASSLSQTHGGYTF.

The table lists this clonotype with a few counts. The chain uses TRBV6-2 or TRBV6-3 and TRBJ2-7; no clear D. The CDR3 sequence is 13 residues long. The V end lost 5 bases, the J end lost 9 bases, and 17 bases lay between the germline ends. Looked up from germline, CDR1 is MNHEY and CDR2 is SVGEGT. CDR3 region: CASSPDLTSGQYV. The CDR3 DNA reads TGTGCCAGCAGTCCCGATTTGACGTCCGGGCAGTACGTC.

CDR3 residues: CSSGGRNTEAFF. The CDR3 region has the DNA TGCAGCTCCGGGGGTAGGAACACTGAAGCTTTCTTT. The chain joins TRBV29-1 to TRBJ1-1, with TRBD1 as a possible D gene (5 bases). CDR1 is SQVTM, CDR2 ANQGSEA, per germline. Trimming stripped 8 bases from V and 1 base from J, with 11 bases between. This CDR3 is built from 12 residues.

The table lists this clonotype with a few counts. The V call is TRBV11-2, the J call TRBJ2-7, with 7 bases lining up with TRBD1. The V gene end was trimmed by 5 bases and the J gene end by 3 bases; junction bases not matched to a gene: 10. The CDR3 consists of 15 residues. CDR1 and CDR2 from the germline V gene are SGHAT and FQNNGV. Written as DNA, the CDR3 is TGTGCCAGCAGCCTTAGCGTAGGGGGCTACTACGAGCAGTACTTC. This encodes CASSLSVGGYYEQYF.

The CDR3 loop reads CSASRSRGYEQYF. In DNA, the CDR3 is TGCAGCGCGTCCAGGTCGAGGGGTTACGAGCAGTACTTC. V usage is TRBV29-1 and J usage is TRBJ2-7; either TRBD1 or TRBD2 may supply D (5 bases each). Germline V gene sequence: CDR1 SQVTM, CDR2 ANQGSEA. This CDR3 region has 13 residues. The V and J ends lost 7 bases and 4 bases respectively, with 17 bases between them.

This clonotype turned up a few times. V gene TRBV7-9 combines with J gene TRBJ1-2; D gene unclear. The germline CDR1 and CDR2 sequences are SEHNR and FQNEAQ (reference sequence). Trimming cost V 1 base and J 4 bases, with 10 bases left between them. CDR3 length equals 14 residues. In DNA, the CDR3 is TGTGCCAGCAGCTTAGGGTTTGCGGTCTATGGCTACACCTTC. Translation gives CASSLGFAVYGYTF.

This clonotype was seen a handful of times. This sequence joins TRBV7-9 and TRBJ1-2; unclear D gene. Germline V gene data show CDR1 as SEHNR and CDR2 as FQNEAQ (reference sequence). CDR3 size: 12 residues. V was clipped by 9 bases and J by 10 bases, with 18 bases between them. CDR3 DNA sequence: TGTGCCAGTGGACTAGGTTCCACGGCCTACACCTTC. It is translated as CASGLGSTAYTF.

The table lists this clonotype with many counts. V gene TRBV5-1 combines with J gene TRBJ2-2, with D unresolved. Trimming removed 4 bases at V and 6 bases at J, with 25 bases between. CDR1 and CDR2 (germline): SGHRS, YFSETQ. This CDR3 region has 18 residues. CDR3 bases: TGCGCCAGCAGCCGCGAACGCCATCTTCGAAGGGAATCCGGGGAGCTGTTTTTT. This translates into CASSRERHLRRESGELFF.

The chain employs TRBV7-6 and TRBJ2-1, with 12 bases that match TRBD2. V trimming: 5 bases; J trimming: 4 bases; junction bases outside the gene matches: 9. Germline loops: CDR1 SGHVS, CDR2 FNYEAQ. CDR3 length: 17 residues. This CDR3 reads CASSPRTSGAGYNEQFF. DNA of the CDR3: TGTGCCAGCAGCCCGCGGACTAGCGGGGCAGGATACAATGAGCAGTTCTTC.

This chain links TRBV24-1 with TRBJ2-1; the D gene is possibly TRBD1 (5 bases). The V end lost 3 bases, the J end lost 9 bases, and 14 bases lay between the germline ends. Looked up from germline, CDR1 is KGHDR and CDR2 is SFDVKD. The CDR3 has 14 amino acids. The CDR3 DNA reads TGTGCCACCAGTGATGCCTCTAGGGGCGGTGAGCAGTTCTTC. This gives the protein CATSDASRGGEQFF.

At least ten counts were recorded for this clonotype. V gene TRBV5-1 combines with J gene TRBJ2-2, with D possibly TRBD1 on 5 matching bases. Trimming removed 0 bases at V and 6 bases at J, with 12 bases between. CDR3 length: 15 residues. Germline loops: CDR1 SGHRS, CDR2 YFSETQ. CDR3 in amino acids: CASSLAAGFAGELFF. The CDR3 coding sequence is TGCGCCAGCAGCTTGGCTGCAGGGTTTGCCGGGGAGCTGTTTTTT.

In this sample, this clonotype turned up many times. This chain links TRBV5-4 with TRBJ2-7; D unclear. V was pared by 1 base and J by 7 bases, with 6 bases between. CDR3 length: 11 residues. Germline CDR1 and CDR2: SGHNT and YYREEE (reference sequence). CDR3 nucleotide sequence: TGTGCCAGCAGCTTGCGAGGAGAGCAGTACTTC. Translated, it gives CASSLRGEQYF.

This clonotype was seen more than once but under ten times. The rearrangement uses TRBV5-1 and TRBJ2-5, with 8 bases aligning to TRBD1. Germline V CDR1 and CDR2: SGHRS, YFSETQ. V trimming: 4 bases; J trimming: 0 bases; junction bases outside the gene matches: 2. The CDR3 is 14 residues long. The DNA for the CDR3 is TGCGCCAGCAGCGGACAGGGCCACCAAGAGACCCAGTACTTC. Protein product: CASSGQGHQETQYF.

The CDR3 DNA reads as TGTGCCAGCTCACCCGCAGGGGGAGATACGCAGTATTTT. This gives the protein CASSPAGGDTQYF. The chain combines TRBV18 with TRBJ2-3; TRBD1 aligns across 7 bases. V gave up 3 bases and J gave up 5 bases; unmatched junction bases: 2. The CDR3 extends over 13 amino acids. CDR1 and CDR2 from the germline V gene are KGHSH and LQKENI.

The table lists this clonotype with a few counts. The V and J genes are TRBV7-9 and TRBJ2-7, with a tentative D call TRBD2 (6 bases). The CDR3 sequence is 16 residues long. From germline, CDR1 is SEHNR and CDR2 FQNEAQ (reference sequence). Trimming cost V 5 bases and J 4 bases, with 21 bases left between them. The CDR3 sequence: CASSPIAVGEDYEQYF. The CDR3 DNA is TGTGCCAGCAGCCCTATAGCGGTGGGAGAAGATTACGAGCAGTACTTC.

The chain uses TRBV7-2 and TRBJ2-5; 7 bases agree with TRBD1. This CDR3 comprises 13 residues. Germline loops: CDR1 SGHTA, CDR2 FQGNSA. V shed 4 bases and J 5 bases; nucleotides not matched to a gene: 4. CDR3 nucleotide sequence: TGTGCCAGCAGCTCGACAGGGTTGGAGACCCAGTACTTC. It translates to CASSSTGLETQYF.

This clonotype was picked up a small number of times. The chain's CDR3 is CASSAGGNTEAFF. The CDR3 DNA sequence: TGTGCCAGCTCGGCAGGGGGAAACACTGAAGCTTTCTTT. The chain combines TRBV18 with TRBJ1-1; 7 nucleotides match TRBD1. V lost 6 bases, J lost 2 bases, and 3 bases stayed unmatched. Germline V gene sequence: CDR1 KGHSH, CDR2 LQKENI. The CDR3 runs 13 residues.

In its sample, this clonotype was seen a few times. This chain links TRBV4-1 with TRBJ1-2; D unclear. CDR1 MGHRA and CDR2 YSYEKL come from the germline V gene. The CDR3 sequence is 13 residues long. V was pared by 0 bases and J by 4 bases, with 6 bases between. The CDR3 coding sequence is TGCGCCAGCAGCCAAGAACTCCTCTATGGCTACACCTTC. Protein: CASSQELLYGYTF.